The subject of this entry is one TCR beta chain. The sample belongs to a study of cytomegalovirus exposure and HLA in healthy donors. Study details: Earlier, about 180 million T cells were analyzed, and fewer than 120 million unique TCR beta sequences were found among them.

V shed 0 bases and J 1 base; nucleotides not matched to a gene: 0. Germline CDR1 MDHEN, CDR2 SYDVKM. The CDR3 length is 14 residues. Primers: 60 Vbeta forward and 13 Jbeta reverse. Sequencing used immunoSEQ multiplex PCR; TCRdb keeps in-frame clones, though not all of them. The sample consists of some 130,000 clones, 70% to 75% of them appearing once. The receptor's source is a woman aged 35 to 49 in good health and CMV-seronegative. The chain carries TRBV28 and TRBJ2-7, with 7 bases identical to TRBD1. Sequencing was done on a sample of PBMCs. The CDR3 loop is CASSLWDRSYEQYV. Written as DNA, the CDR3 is TGTGCCAGCAGTTTATGGGACAGGTCCTACGAGCAGTACGTC.